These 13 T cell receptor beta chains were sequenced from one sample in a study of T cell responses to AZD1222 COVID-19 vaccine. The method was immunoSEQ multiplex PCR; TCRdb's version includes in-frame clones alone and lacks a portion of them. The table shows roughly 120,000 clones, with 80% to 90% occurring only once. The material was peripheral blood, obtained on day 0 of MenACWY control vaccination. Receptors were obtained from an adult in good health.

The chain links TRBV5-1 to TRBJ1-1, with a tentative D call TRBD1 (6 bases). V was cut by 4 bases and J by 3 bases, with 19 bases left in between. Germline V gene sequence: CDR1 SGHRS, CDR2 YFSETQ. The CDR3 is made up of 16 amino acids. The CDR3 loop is CASSPYGSRGDTEAFF. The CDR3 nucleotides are TGCGCCAGCAGCCCATACGGGTCCAGGGGAGACACTGAAGCTTTCTTT.

CDR3 sequence: CASSSGGINQPQHF. CDR3 coding DNA: TGTGCCAGCAGCTCTGGCGGGATTAATCAGCCCCAGCATTTT. This chain links TRBV5-4 with TRBJ1-5; no clear D gene. Germline assignment: CDR1 SGHNT and CDR2 YYREEE (reference sequence). The CDR3 covers 14 residues. V gave up 3 bases and J gave up 4 bases, with 11 bases separating them.

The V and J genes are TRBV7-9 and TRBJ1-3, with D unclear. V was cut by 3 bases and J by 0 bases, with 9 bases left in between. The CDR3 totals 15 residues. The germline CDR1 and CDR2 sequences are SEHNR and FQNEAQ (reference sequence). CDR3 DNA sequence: TGTGCCAGCAGCTTGGGCCCGACCTCTGGAAACACCATATATTTT. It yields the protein CASSLGPTSGNTIYF.

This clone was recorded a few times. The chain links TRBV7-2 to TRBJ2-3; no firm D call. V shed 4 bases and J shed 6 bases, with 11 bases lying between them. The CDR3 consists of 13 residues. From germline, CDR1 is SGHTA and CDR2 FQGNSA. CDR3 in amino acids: CASSSLTGDTQYF. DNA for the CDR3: TGTGCCAGCAGCTCCTTGACCGGGGATACGCAGTATTTT.

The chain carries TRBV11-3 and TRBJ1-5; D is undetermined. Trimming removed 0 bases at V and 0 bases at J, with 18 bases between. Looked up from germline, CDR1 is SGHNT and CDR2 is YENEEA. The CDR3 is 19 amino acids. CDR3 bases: TGTGCCAGCAGCTTAGATCAGACATGGGGTGCGGATAGCAATCAGCCCCAGCATTTT. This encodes CASSLDQTWGADSNQPQHF.

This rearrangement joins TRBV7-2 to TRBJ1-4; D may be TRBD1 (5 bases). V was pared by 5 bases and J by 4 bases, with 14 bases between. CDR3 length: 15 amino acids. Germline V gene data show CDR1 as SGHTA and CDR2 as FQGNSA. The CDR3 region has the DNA TGTGCCAGCAGCGTCCAGGGCCGTCTTAATGAAAAACTGTTTTTT. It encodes CASSVQGRLNEKLFF.

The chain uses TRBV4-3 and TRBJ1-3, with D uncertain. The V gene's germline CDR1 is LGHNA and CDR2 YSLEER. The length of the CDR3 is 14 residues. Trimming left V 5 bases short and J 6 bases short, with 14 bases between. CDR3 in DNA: TGCGCCAGCAGCGAAATCGTGTGGGAAAACACCATATATTTT. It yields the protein CASSEIVWENTIYF.

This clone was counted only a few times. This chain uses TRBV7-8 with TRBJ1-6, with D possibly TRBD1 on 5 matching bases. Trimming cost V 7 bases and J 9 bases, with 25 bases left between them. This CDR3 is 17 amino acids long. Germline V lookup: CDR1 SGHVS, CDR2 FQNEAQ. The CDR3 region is CASTSRGQLRGGSPLHF. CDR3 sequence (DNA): TGTGCCAGCACCTCTAGGGGTCAGTTGCGTGGTGGTTCACCCCTCCACTTT.

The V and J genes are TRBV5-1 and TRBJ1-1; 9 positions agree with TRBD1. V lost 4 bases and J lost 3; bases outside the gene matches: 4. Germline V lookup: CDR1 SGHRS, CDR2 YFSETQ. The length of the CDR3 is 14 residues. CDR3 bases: TGCGCCAGCAGCCCGGGGGACAGGGACACTGAAGCTTTCTTT. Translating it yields CASSPGDRDTEAFF.

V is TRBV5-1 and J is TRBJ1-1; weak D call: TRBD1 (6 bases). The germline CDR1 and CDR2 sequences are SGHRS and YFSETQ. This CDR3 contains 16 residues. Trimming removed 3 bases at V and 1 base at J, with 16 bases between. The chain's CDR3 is CASSWTTGTRNTEAFF. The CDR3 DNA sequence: TGCGCCAGCAGCTGGACTACCGGGACACGGAACACTGAAGCTTTCTTT.

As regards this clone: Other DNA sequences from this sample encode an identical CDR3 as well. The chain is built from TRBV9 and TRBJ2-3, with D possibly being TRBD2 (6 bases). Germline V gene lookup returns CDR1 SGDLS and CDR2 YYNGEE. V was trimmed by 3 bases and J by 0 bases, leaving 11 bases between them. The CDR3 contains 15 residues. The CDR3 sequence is CASSAGTLSTDTQYF. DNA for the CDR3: TGTGCCAGCAGCGCCGGGACTCTTAGCACAGATACGCAGTATTTT.

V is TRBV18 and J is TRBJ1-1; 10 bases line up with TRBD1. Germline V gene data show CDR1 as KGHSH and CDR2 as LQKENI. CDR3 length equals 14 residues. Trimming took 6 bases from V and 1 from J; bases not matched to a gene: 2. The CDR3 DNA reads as TGTGCCAGCTCCCGACAGGGGGCGAACACTGAAGCTTTCTTT. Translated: CASSRQGANTEAFF.

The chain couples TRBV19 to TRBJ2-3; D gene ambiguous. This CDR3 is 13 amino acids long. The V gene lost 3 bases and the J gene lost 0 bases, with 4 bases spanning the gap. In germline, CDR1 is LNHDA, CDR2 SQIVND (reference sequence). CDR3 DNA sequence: TGTGCCAGTAGTATTCCTAGCACAGATACGCAGTATTTT. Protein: CASSIPSTDTQYF.